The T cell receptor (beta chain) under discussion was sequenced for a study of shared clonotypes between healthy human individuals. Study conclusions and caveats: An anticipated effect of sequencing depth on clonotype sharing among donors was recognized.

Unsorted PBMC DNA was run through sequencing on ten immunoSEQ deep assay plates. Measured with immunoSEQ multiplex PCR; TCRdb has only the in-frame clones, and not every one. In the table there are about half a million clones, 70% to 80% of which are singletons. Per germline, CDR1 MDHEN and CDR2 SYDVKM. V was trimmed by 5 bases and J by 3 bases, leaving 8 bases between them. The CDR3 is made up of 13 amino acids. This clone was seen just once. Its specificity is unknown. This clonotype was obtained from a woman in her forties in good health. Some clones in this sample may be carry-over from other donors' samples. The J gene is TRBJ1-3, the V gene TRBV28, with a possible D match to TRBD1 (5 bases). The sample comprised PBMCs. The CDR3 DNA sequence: TGTGCCAGCAGTCCAGGGTTTGGAAACACCATATATTTT. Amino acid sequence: CASSPGFGNTIYF.